A selection of T cell receptor beta chains follows, all from one sample in a study of chronic HIV infection and antiretroviral therapy. Each CDR3 protein gets one entry after TCRdb re-called the 5' RACE reads with MiXCR. The table has 40,000 to 50,000 distinct CDR3 sequences, about 20% seen once. The sample consisted of peripheral blood. These TCRs come from an adult who had HIV and had not received antiretroviral therapy, or was an uninfected healthy control (not recorded which). The CDR3 runs from the conserved cysteine through the conserved F or W. The D gene is left open where the match is weak. Clone size, where shown, is once, few, many, or a class for clones that have expanded.

cdr3_length | j_call | clone_size | v_call | d_call | cdr3_nt | cdr3_aa
15 | TRBJ2-5 | medium-sized | TRBV3-1 | NA | TGTGCCAGCAGCCAAGATCTTTCGGAGTGGGAGACCCAGTACTTC | CASSQDLSEWETQYF
14 | TRBJ2-3 | few | TRBV5-1 | NA | TGCGCCAGCAGCTTGTCGGGAGTCGAAGATACGCAGTATTTT | CASSLSGVEDTQYF
16 | TRBJ2-1 | NA | TRBV29-1 | TRBD1 | TGCAGCGTTGAAGATTTGAAGGGGGCTTCCTACAATGAGCAGTTCTTC | CSVEDLKGASYNEQFF
12 | TRBJ2-3 | few | TRBV10-3 | NA | TGTGCCATCTCAAGAGTGGCAGATACGCAGTATTTT | CAISRVADTQYF
15 | TRBJ1-1 | few | TRBV28 | NA | TGTGCCAGCAGAGGCCGGGTCCCTTTGAACACTGAAGCTTTCTTT | CASRGRVPLNTEAFF
14 | TRBJ2-7 | few | TRBV4-1 | NA | TGCGCCAGCAGCCAAGAGAGCAGGTCCTACGAGCAGTACTTC | CASSQESRSYEQYF
16 | TRBJ2-5 | NA | TRBV28 | NA | TGTGCCAGCAGTTTCTTTATCGGACGGACAGCGGAGACCCAGTACTTC | CASSFFIGRTAETQYF
14 | TRBJ1-1 | NA | TRBV28 | TRBD1 | TGTGCCAGCATAACAGGGGGCATGGACACTGAAGCTTTCTTT | CASITGGMDTEAFF
19 | TRBJ2-7 | few | TRBV4-2 | TRBD2 | TGTGCCAGCAGCCAAACCCCGTGGACTAGCGGGAGCAACGAGCACGAGCAGTACTTC | CASSQTPWTSGSNEHEQYF
13 | TRBJ2-6 | many | TRBV12-3/TRBV12-4 | NA | TGTGCCAGCACAATTTCTGGGGCCAACGTCCTGACTTTC | CASTISGANVLTF
15 | TRBJ2-1 | NA | TRBV5-1 | NA | TGCGCCAGCAGCACCGGTCCCAGCTCCTACAATGAGCAGTTCTTC | CASSTGPSSYNEQFF
14 | TRBJ2-1 | few | TRBV20-1 | TRBD2 | TGCAGTGCTAGACTAGCGGGAATCTACAATGAGCAGTTCTTC | CSARLAGIYNEQFF
14 | TRBJ2-7 | few | TRBV29-1 | NA | TGCAGCGTTCGAAACAGGGAAGGGCCCTACGAGCAGTACTTC | CSVRNREGPYEQYF
15 | TRBJ2-7 | many | TRBV28 | TRBD1 | TGTGCCAGCAGTTCCCCCGGGACAGGGAATCGGGAGCAGTACTTC | CASSSPGTGNREQYF
13 | TRBJ1-5 | NA | TRBV10-2 | NA | TGCGCCAGCAGGATGGGCGGCGGTCAGCCCCAGCATTTT | CASRMGGGQPQHF
14 | TRBJ2-3 | once | TRBV10-3 | NA | TGTGCCATCAGTGAGGGGCAAAGAAAAGCGGCGCAGTATTTT | CAISEGQRKAAQYF
12 | TRBJ2-7 | NA | TRBV14 | NA | TGTGCCAGCAGCTCACGTGGAAGGGAGCAGTACTTC | CASSSRGREQYF
13 | TRBJ1-1 | NA | TRBV5-1 | NA | TGCGCCAGCAGCCGGGGGGGAGGCACTGAAGCTTTCTTT | CASSRGGGTEAFF
15 | TRBJ2-5 | NA | TRBV7-2 | NA | TGTGCCAGCAGCTTAGGAGGGGAGAGCGTAGAGACCCAGTACTTC | CASSLGGESVETQYF
14 | TRBJ2-7 | few | TRBV29-1 | TRBD1 | TGCAGCGTTTCCCCCGGGACAGGGGCGCGCGAGCAGTACTTC | CSVSPGTGAREQYF
14 | TRBJ2-5 | NA | TRBV10-3 | TRBD1 | TGTGCCATCAGCCAGACAGGGGGGCGCGAGACCCAGTACTTC | CAISQTGGRETQYF
15 | TRBJ2-2 | NA | TRBV12-3/TRBV12-4 | NA | TGTGCCAGCAGTTTGCGGACCAGAGGGACCGGGGAGCTGTTTTTT | CASSLRTRGTGELFF
14 | TRBJ2-7 | few | TRBV2 | NA | TGTGCCAGCAGTCTACAGGGCGCTGGGTACGAGCAGTACTTC | CASSLQGAGYEQYF
17 | TRBJ2-5 | NA | TRBV28 | TRBD2 | TGTGCCAGCGCTCCCTGGGTAGCGGGAGTGAGCCAAGAGACCCAGTACTTC | CASAPWVAGVSQETQYF
14 | TRBJ2-3 | few | TRBV11-2 | TRBD1 | TGTGCCAGCAGCTTACAGGGGGCTGAAGATACGCAGTATTTT | CASSLQGAEDTQYF
15 | TRBJ1-1 | NA | TRBV4-1 | NA | TGCGCCAGCAGCCAAGAACGTTCCAGGAGGGCTGAAGCTTTCTTT | CASSQERSRRAEAFF
12 | TRBJ2-3 | NA | TRBV9 | NA | TGTGCCAGCAGCGAGAAGGCAGATACGCAGTATTTT | CASSEKADTQYF
15 | TRBJ1-2 | few | TRBV5-1 | NA | TGCGCCAGCAGCTTGGGGTCAGGGGAGGACTATGGCTACACCTTC | CASSLGSGEDYGYTF
13 | TRBJ1-2 | NA | TRBV11-2 | TRBD1 | TGTGCCAGCAGCTCGCACAGGGGCGGCGGCTACACCTTC | CASSSHRGGGYTF
14 | TRBJ2-3 | NA | TRBV5-1 | NA | TGCGCCAGCTCGGACGGCAGAAACACAGATACGCAGTATTTT | CASSDGRNTDTQYF
15 | TRBJ2-4 | few | TRBV10-3 | NA | TGTGCCATCAGTGAGCCGGCAGGGCCCAAAAACATTCAGTACTTC | CAISEPAGPKNIQYF
14 | TRBJ1-2 | few | TRBV25-1 | NA | TGTGCCAGCAGTCCGGGGGGCAATAACTATGGCTACACCTTC | CASSPGGNNYGYTF
16 | TRBJ2-5 | few | TRBV28 | NA | TGTGCCAGCAGTTCGGCTAGTGAAGACAAGGTTGGGACCCAGTACTTC | CASSSASEDKVGTQYF